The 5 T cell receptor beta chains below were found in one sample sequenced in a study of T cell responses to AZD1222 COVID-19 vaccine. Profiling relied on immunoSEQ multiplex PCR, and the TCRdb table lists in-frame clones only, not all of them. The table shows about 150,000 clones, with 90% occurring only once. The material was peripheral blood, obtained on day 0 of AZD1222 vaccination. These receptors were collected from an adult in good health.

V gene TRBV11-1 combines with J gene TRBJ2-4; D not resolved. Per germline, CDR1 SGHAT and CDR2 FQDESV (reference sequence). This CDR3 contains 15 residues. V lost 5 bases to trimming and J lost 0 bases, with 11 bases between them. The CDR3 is CASSPGLLAKNIQYF. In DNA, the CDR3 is TGTGCCAGCAGCCCAGGCTTGCTAGCCAAAAACATTCAGTACTTC. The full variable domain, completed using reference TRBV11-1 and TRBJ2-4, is EAEVAQSPRYKITEKSQAVAFWCDPISGHATLYWYRQILGQGPELLVQFQDESVVDDSQLPKDRFSAERLKGVDSTLKIQPAELGDSAMYLCASSPGLLAKNIQYFGAGTRLSVL.

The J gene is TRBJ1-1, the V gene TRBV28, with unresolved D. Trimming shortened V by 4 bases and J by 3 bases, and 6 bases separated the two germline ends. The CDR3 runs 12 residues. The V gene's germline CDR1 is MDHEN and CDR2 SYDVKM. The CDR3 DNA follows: TGTGCCAGCAGTTCAAGGTACACTGAAGCTTTCTTT. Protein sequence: CASSSRYTEAFF.

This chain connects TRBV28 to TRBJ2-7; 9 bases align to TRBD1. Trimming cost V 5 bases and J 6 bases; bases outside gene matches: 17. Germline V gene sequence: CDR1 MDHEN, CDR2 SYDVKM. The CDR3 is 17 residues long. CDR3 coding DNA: TGTGCCAGCAGTCAAATACCGGGACAGGGATCCGGTGGCGAGCAGTACTTC. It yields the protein CASSQIPGQGSGGEQYF.

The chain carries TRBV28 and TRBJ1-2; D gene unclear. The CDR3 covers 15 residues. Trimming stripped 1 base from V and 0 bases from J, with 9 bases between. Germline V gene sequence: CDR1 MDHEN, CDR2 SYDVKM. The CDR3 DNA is TGTGCCAGCAGTTTATATGCAGATTCTAACTATGGCTACACCTTC. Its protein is CASSLYADSNYGYTF.

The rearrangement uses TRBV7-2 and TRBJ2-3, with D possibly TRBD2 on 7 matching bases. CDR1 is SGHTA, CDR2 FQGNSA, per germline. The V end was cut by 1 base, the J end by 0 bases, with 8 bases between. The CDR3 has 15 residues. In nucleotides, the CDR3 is TGTGCCAGCAGCTTAGAGGGGGGGAGCACAGATACGCAGTATTTT. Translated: CASSLEGGSTDTQYF.